The 10 T cell receptor beta chains below all came from one sample that was sequenced in a study of tumor and adjacent non-tumor tissue in lung cancer. A modified ARM-PCR protocol with three rounds of nested PCR amplified TCRbeta. One entry per CDR3 protein, called by TCRdb with MiXCR from the multiplex PCR reads. This sample has 120,000 or so distinct CDR3 sequences, with 60% to 70% found just once. RNA was extracted from bulk tissue without any cell sorting. Sequenced material: lung tumor tissue. The receptor set was obtained from a man between 25 and 39 years old with non-small cell lung cancer.

With regard to this clonotype: Germline and junction disagree at one end, which may indicate a read error. The chain employs TRBV11-2 and TRBJ1-1; D is possibly TRBD1 (5 bases). The CDR3 has 13 amino acids. Germline values: CDR1 SGHAT, CDR2 FQNNGV. DNA for the CDR3: TGTACCAGCAGCCCCACCCGACAGACGGAGGCTTTCTTT. Encoded protein: CTSSPTRQTEAFF.

Points on this clonotype: At one of its ends the junction is not consistent with the germline gene, which may arise from a read error. The CDR3, as DNA: TGTGACAGCAGTTACGGAGCTGTTTATCACTTC. Its translation: CDSSYGAVYHF. The chain couples TRBV6-2 or TRBV6-3 to TRBJ1-2, with D unclear. The CDR3 is made up of 11 amino acids. CDR1 is MNHEY, CDR2 SVGEGT, per germline.

The genes are TRBV20-1 and TRBJ2-3; a weak D match, TRBD1 (5 bases). Looked up from germline, CDR1 is DFQATT and CDR2 is SNEGSKA (reference sequence). The CDR3 covers 13 residues. V lost 1 base to trimming and J lost 7 bases, with 12 bases between them. CDR3 residues: CSARVRGPYTQYF. As DNA, the CDR3 is TGCAGTGCTAGAGTTAGGGGCCCATATACGCAGTATTTT.

Turning to this clonotype: The conserved phenylalanine or tryptophan normally closing the CDR3 is absent here, so this likely arose from a read error. V usage is TRBV11-2 and J usage is TRBJ2-1, with D tentatively TRBD1 or TRBD2 (6 bases each). The CDR3 totals 13 residues. The germline V gene encodes CDR1 SGHAT and CDR2 FQNNGV. This chain's CDR3 is CASSLDRGDEQFL. The CDR3, as DNA: TGTGCCAGTAGCTTAGATAGGGGGGATGAGCAGTTCCTC.

This clonotype was observed many times. V is TRBV12-3 or TRBV12-4 and J is TRBJ1-5; TRBD1 aligns across 10 bases. Losses at the gene ends were 3 bases for V and 4 bases for J; bases not matched to a gene: 3. The CDR3 totals 15 residues. CDR3 nucleotide sequence: TGTGCCAGCAGTTTCAGACAGGGGGCGAATCAGCCCCAGCATTTT. It yields the protein CASSFRQGANQPQHF.

This clonotype was seen at least ten times. DNA for the CDR3: TGCAGCGGGGGGGAGGGGCGCAACATTCAGTACTTC. Translation gives CSGGEGRNIQYF. The rearrangement uses TRBV29-1 and TRBJ2-4; 7 bases match TRBD2. The CDR3 sequence is 12 residues long. Looked up from germline, CDR1 is SQVTM and CDR2 is ANQGSEA. Unmatched junction bases numbered 7, after V lost 7 bases and J lost 7 bases.

The chain couples TRBV11-1 to TRBJ2-5, with TRBD1 matching 8 bases. In germline, CDR1 is SGHAT, CDR2 FQDESV (reference sequence). The CDR3 runs 15 residues. Germline trimming cut 9 bases from V and 5 bases from J; bases unmatched to any gene: 14. CDR3 loop: CARILEGAGGETQYF. For the CDR3, the DNA is TGTGCCAGGATCTTAGAAGGGGCAGGGGGCGAGACCCAGTACTTC.

This clonotype was seen a single time. This CDR3 is CSGPSGGLNERFF. The DNA of the CDR3 is TGCAGTGGTCCTAGCGGGGGGTTAAATGAGCGATTCTTC. The chain has TRBV20-1 and TRBJ2-1; 11 positions agree with TRBD2. After removal of 7 bases from V and 16 bases from J, the junction contained 15 bases not matched to a gene. CDR3 length: 13 residues. Looked up from germline, CDR1 is DFQATT and CDR2 is SNEGSKA (reference sequence).

This chain links TRBV12-3 or TRBV12-4 with TRBJ2-7, with a weak D call TRBD1 (5 bases). Deletions cut 3 bases from V and 10 bases from J, with 19 bases between. This CDR3 contains 14 residues. This chain's CDR3 is CASSLGLSPYKQYF. The CDR3 nucleotides read TGTGCCAGCAGTTTGGGGCTGTCCCCCTACAAACAGTACTTC.

With respect to this clonotype: The junction does not match germline at one end; this may be a read error. This sequence joins TRBV11-2 and TRBJ1-2; 8 bases are a match to TRBD1. The germline V gene encodes CDR1 SGHAT and CDR2 FQNNGV. The CDR3 is 17 residues long. CDR3 DNA: TGTGGCAGCAGCATCCTAGGGACAGGCAACCTTAACTATGGCTACACTTTC. Its protein product is CGSSILGTGNLNYGYTF.